Below, 29 T cell receptor beta chains from the same sample are listed, as sequenced in a study of vaccination effects on CD4 cells after COVID-19. Sequencing in the ViraFEST assay came after antigen-specific CD4+ T cells had been expanded with viral peptide pools, which were used to stimulate PBMC. Between days 9 and 10 of culture, CD4+ T cells were separated out. Infection dated between March and December 2020, before the Alpha, Beta and Delta variants reached the United States. The antigens of these receptors remain unknown. TCRdb keeps only in-frame clones here, not all; method: immunoSEQ multiplex PCR. This sample has about 45,000 clones, with about 75% found just once. This sample comprised CD4+ T cells from PBMCs cultured with a peptide pool, obtained before COVID-19 vaccination. These receptors were taken from a human donor who had a prior SARS-CoV-2 infection.

This chain uses TRBV6-1 with TRBJ1-1, with TRBD1 as a possible D gene (6 bases). Germline V gene data show CDR1 as MNHNS and CDR2 as SASEGT. Trimming took 6 bases from V and 3 from J, leaving 14 bases between them. CDR3 size: 14 residues. CDR3 DNA: TGTGCCAGCAGCTACCAGGGGATTGACACTGAAGCTTTCTTT. It translates to CASSYQGIDTEAFF.

V usage is TRBV7-9 and J usage is TRBJ1-4; D is possibly TRBD1 (5 bases). This CDR3 is 16 amino acids long. V lost 1 base and J lost 4, with 13 bases in between. Germline assignment: CDR1 SEHNR and CDR2 FQNEAQ (reference sequence). CDR3 protein: CASSLVLGEFNEKLFF. The CDR3 DNA sequence: TGTGCCAGCAGCTTAGTCTTGGGGGAGTTTAATGAAAAACTGTTTTTT.

The chain employs TRBV4-3 and TRBJ2-1; D may be TRBD1 (5 bases). CDR1 is LGHNA and CDR2 is YSLEER in the germline V gene. CDR3 length equals 15 residues. The ends were cut back, 0 bases at V and 5 bases at J, with 11 bases in the middle. The CDR3 sequence is CASSQDRRGNNEQFF. In DNA form, the CDR3 reads TGCGCCAGCAGCCAAGATCGTAGGGGTAACAATGAGCAGTTCTTC.

The V call is TRBV6-6, the J call TRBJ2-5; maybe TRBD2 (6 bases). The V and J ends lost 2 bases and 4 bases respectively, with 8 bases between them. The germline V gene encodes CDR1 MNHNY and CDR2 SVGAGI (reference sequence). This CDR3 is built from 13 residues. DNA of the CDR3: TGTGCCAGCAGTTACGCGGGGTTAGAGACCCAGTACTTC. It is translated as CASSYAGLETQYF.

DNA of the CDR3: TGTGCCAGCAGCACGGACAGGGGGACGTATAGCAATCAGCCCCAGCATTTT. Protein: CASSTDRGTYSNQPQHF. The genes are TRBV7-9 and TRBJ1-5; 10 bases line up with TRBD1. There are 17 residues in the CDR3. V dropped 5 bases and J dropped 0; count of bases not matched to a gene: 7. Germline V lookup: CDR1 SEHNR, CDR2 FQNEAQ (reference sequence). The full variable domain, rest sourced from reference TRBV7-9 and TRBJ1-5, is DTGVSQNPRHKITKRGQNVTFRCDPISEHNRLYWYRQTLGQGPEFLTYFQNEAQLEKSRLLSDRFSAERPKGSFSTLEIQRTEQGDSAMYLCASSTDRGTYSNQPQHFGDGTRLSIL.

The CDR3 nucleotides read TGTGCCAGCAGCGCCCTAGTGAGCGGGGAGCTGTTTTTT. This encodes CASSALVSGELFF. The chain couples TRBV13 to TRBJ2-2; no reliable D call. V gave up 5 bases and J gave up 7 bases, with 11 bases separating them. CDR1 and CDR2 (germline): PRHDT, FYEKMQ (reference sequence). The CDR3 extends over 13 amino acids.

The genes are TRBV29-1 and TRBJ1-1, with TRBD1 matching over 9 bases. The ends lost 7 bases at V and 2 bases at J; junction bases unmatched: 5. Germline assignment: CDR1 SQVTM and CDR2 ANQGSEA. This CDR3 is 13 amino acids long. The DNA of the CDR3 is TGCAGCGCCCGGGACAGGGTAAACACTGAAGCTTTCTTT. Protein product: CSARDRVNTEAFF. Full variable domain (outside the CDR3, taken from reference TRBV29-1 and TRBJ1-1): SAVISQKPSRDICQRGTSLTIQCQVDSQVTMMFWYRQQPGQSLTLIATANQGSEATYESGFVIDKFPISRPNLTFSTLTVSNMSPEDSSIYLCSARDRVNTEAFFGQGTRLTVV.

The chain combines TRBV5-1 with TRBJ1-2; D remains ambiguous. Deletions cut 4 bases from V and 2 bases from J, with 12 bases between. From germline, CDR1 is SGHRS and CDR2 YFSETQ. CDR3 length: 14 residues. Here the CDR3 DNA reads TGCGCCAGCAGCCTGTCGATAGAAAACTATGGCTACACCTTC. Translation: CASSLSIENYGYTF.

The chain carries TRBV21-1 and TRBJ1-4; the DNA was not used to check the table's D call, TRBD1. TRBV21-1 is a known pseudogene. The CDR3 is made up of 18 amino acids. The chain's CDR3 is CASSGRQGIPHANEKLFF. CDR3 in DNA: TGTGCCAGCAGCGGGAGACAGGGGATTCCGCATGCTAATGAAAAACTGTTTTTT.

The table lists this clone with a count of one. The rearrangement uses TRBV3-1 (or the pseudogene TRBV3-2) and TRBJ1-5; D is perhaps TRBD1 (5 bases). Per germline, CDR1 LGHDT and CDR2 YNNKEL (reference sequence). The CDR3 length is 15 residues. The ends were cut back, 0 bases at V and 7 bases at J, with 13 bases in the middle. The chain's CDR3 is CASSQDRGGCQPQHF. The CDR3 nucleotides are TGTGCCAGCAGCCAAGATCGGGGGGGGTGCCAGCCCCAGCATTTT.

This rearrangement joins TRBV2 to TRBJ2-1, with TRBD2 matching over 10 bases. The CDR3 spans 17 residues. Germline trimming cut 1 base from V and 8 bases from J; bases unmatched to any gene: 11. Germline values: CDR1 SNHLY, CDR2 FYNNEI. CDR3 bases: TGTGCCAGCAGTGAAGAACCCAGCGGGAGGGCCGGGGATGAGCAGTTCTTC. This encodes CASSEEPSGRAGDEQFF.

In this sample, this clone turned up a few times. J is TRBJ1-2 and V is TRBV28; no firm D call. The CDR3 totals 12 residues. CDR1 is MDHEN, CDR2 SYDVKM, per germline. Trimming pared 4 bases from V and 8 bases from J, leaving 11 bases between. The CDR3: CASSYRNYGYTF. The CDR3, as DNA: TGTGCCAGCAGTTACCGCAATTACGGCTACACCTTC.

V usage is TRBV9 and J usage is TRBJ2-1; 9 positions agree with TRBD2. After removal of 0 bases from V and 1 base from J, the junction contained 17 bases not matched to a gene. Germline values: CDR1 SGDLS, CDR2 YYNGEE. This CDR3 has 21 residues. The CDR3 protein is CASSVDGRLASGIGSYNEQFF. The CDR3 nucleotides are TGTGCCAGCAGCGTAGATGGCCGGTTAGCTAGCGGGATAGGGTCCTACAATGAGCAGTTCTTC.

This clone was observed a handful of times. This chain joins TRBV7-9 and TRBJ1-3; 8 bases are shared with TRBD1. V dropped 5 bases and J dropped 0; count of bases not matched to a gene: 6. This CDR3 is 16 amino acids long. Germline CDR1 SEHNR, CDR2 FQNEAQ (reference sequence). The CDR3 protein is CASSIGQGLSGNTIYF. The CDR3 coding sequence is TGTGCCAGCAGCATCGGACAGGGACTCTCTGGAAACACCATATATTTT.

This clone was detected only a few times. This chain uses TRBV4-2 with TRBJ1-3; D is possibly TRBD1 (5 bases). Germline V lookup: CDR1 LGHNA, CDR2 YNFKEQ. The germline V and J ends were trimmed by 0 bases and 3 bases, with 12 bases remaining between them. This CDR3 is 16 amino acids long. In DNA form, the CDR3 reads TGTGCCAGCAGCCAAGATACCAGGGCCCGTGGAAACACCATATATTTT. Protein sequence: CASSQDTRARGNTIYF.

This chain joins TRBV2 and TRBJ2-7; D remains unclear. Trimming took 8 bases from V and 3 from J, leaving 17 bases between them. Per the germline V gene, CDR1 is SNHLY and CDR2 is FYNNEI. The CDR3 runs to 14 residues. The CDR3 nucleotides are TGTGCCAGCGCAAAGTATGAGCTGGGCTACGAGCAGTACTTC. It codes for CASAKYELGYEQYF.

This chain uses TRBV5-1 with TRBJ1-5; TRBD1 matches at 7 bases. The V gene end was trimmed by 0 bases and the J gene end by 3 bases; junction bases not matched to a gene: 3. The CDR3 sequence is 15 residues long. Per germline, CDR1 SGHRS and CDR2 YFSETQ. The CDR3, as DNA: TGCGCCAGCAGCTTGGGAGGGGGCAACAATCAGCCCCAGCATTTT. As protein: CASSLGGGNNQPQHF. Together with reference TRBV5-1 and TRBJ1-5, the CDR3 gives the full variable domain: KAGVTQTPRYLIKTRGQQVTLSCSPISGHRSVSWYQQTPGQGLQFLFEYFSETQRNKGNFPGRFSGRQFSNSRSEMNVSTLELGDSALYLCASSLGGGNNQPQHFGDGTRLSIL.

This clone was found once. The V call is TRBV10-3, the J call TRBJ2-3; TRBD1 matches at 9 bases. V gave up 3 bases and J gave up 2 bases; unmatched junction bases: 6. Germline V CDR1 and CDR2: ENHRY, SYGVKD. The CDR3 has 16 residues. CDR3 in DNA: TGTGCCATCAGTGACCCGGGACAGGGCCCCACAGATACGCAGTATTTT. Protein sequence: CAISDPGQGPTDTQYF.

The chain carries TRBV3-1 (or the pseudogene TRBV3-2) and TRBJ2-7, with D possibly being TRBD1 (6 bases). V was clipped by 2 bases and J by 5 bases, with 22 bases between them. From germline, CDR1 is LGHDT and CDR2 YNNKEL (reference sequence). The CDR3 covers 17 residues. CDR3 nucleotides: TGTGCCAGCAGCCAAATGCAAACCGGGACACCGGAGGACGAGCAGTACTTC. Translating gives CASSQMQTGTPEDEQYF.

The chain combines TRBV7-2 with TRBJ2-5, with TRBD2 matching 9 bases. Germline V gene lookup returns CDR1 SGHTA and CDR2 FQGNSA. The CDR3 spans 17 residues. V shed 3 bases and J 4 bases; nucleotides not matched to a gene: 12. The CDR3 protein is CASSLGVSGGVRETQYF. The CDR3 nucleotides read TGTGCCAGCAGCTTGGGAGTTAGCGGGGGAGTTCGAGAGACCCAGTACTTC. The entire variable domain, with the rest obtained from reference TRBV7-2 and TRBJ2-5, is as follows: GAGVSQSPSNKVTEKGKDVELRCDPISGHTALYWYRQSLGQGLEFLIYFQGNSAPDKSGLPSDRFSAERTGGSVSTLTIQRTQQEDSAVYLCASSLGVSGGVRETQYFGPGTRLLVL.

The V gene is TRBV23-1, the J gene TRBJ1-6; 9 positions match TRBD1. TRBV23-1 counts as an open reading frame of uncertain function. The ends lost 3 bases at V and 10 bases at J; junction bases unmatched: 19. This CDR3 has 19 amino acids. The CDR3 bases are TGCGCCAGCAGTCAGATCGGACTAAACAGGGGGCCTTTTTGGTCACCCCTCCACTTT. This translates into CASSQIGLNRGPFWSPLHF.

The CDR3 loop is CASSRQAVNTEAFF. The CDR3 nucleotides are TGTGCCAGTAGTAGACAAGCGGTGAACACTGAAGCTTTCTTT. The chain joins TRBV19 to TRBJ1-1; D unclear. Deletions cut 4 bases from V and 0 bases from J, with 9 bases between. Germline CDR1 and CDR2: LNHDA and SQIVND (reference sequence). This CDR3 has 14 residues. Full variable domain (rest looked up from reference TRBV19 and TRBJ1-1): DGGITQSPKYLFRKEGQNVTLSCEQNLNHDAMYWYRQDPGQGLRLIYYSQIVNDFQKGDIAEGYSVSREKKESFPLTVTSAQKNPTAFYLCASSRQAVNTEAFFGQGTRLTVV.

The chain has TRBV4-3 and TRBJ2-3; D may be TRBD2 (5 bases). V lost 0 bases and J lost 0, with 13 bases in between. The CDR3 runs 17 residues. Germline loops: CDR1 LGHNA, CDR2 YSLEER. For the CDR3, the DNA is TGCGCCAGCAGCCAAGAAGCTAGCCAGCGGAGCACAGATACGCAGTATTTT. Its protein product is CASSQEASQRSTDTQYF.

The V and J genes are TRBV4-2 and TRBJ1-2; D is undetermined. The CDR3 has 19 amino acids. Trimming took 0 bases from V and 0 from J, leaving 20 bases between them. The germline V gene has CDR1 LGHNA and CDR2 YNFKEQ. The CDR3 nucleotides read TGTGCCAGCAGCCAAGATGTAGGATATACTTTAGTCGCTAACTATGGCTACACCTTC. Protein sequence: CASSQDVGYTLVANYGYTF.

This clone has just one count. J is TRBJ2-6 and V is TRBV27; no clear D. Germline V lookup: CDR1 MNHEY, CDR2 SMNVEV (reference sequence). The CDR3 totals 14 residues. V lost 5 bases and J 0 bases, leaving 5 bases between the germline ends. The CDR3 is CASSPFSGANVLTF. The CDR3 DNA sequence: TGTGCCAGCAGTCCATTCTCTGGGGCCAACGTCCTGACTTTC.

The rearrangement links TRBV12-3 or TRBV12-4 to TRBJ1-5; 8 bases are shared with TRBD1. This CDR3 has 13 residues. The V segment lost 2 bases and the J segment 7 bases; nucleotides outside the gene matches: 1. CDR3 residues: CASSLRTGQPQHF. CDR3 in DNA: TGTGCCAGCAGTTTAAGGACAGGGCAGCCCCAGCATTTT.

The rearrangement links TRBV24-1 to TRBJ2-2; TRBD2 is a possible D gene (7 bases). Per the germline V gene, CDR1 is KGHDR and CDR2 is SFDVKD. The V end was cut by 5 bases, the J end by 3 bases, with 15 bases between. There are 16 residues in the CDR3. CDR3 sequence (DNA): TGTGCCACCAGTGGGATGAGGGGGGGTCACACCGGGGAGCTGTTTTTT. Translation gives CATSGMRGGHTGELFF.

The chain joins TRBV9 to TRBJ2-1, with D unclear. The germline V gene has CDR1 SGDLS and CDR2 YYNGEE. V dropped 4 bases and J dropped 5 bases, with 10 bases sitting between them. This CDR3 comprises 13 residues. CDR3 amino acids: CASSIRPDNEQFF. CDR3 DNA sequence: TGTGCCAGCAGCATAAGACCCGACAATGAGCAGTTCTTC. Full variable domain (rest looked up from reference TRBV9 and TRBJ2-1): DSGVTQTPKHLITATGQRVTLRCSPRSGDLSVYWYQQSLDQGLQFLIQYYNGEERAKGNILERFSAQQFPDLHSELNLSSLELGDSALYFCASSIRPDNEQFFGPGTRLTVL.

The chain couples TRBV7-2 to TRBJ1-5, with 8 bases identical to TRBD1. Per the germline V gene, CDR1 is SGHTA and CDR2 is FQGNSA. The J segment lost 5 bases and the V segment lost 1 base, leaving 13 bases of the junction unmatched. This CDR3 comprises 18 residues. CDR3 nucleotide sequence: TGTGCCAGCAGCTTAGTCCCCCCCGGCAGGGGGCCCCATCAGCCCCAGCATTTT. It is translated as CASSLVPPGRGPHQPQHF.